Below are 24 T cell receptor beta chains sequenced from a single sample in a study of blood T cells in healthy people across ages. The second PCR ran about 7 to 12 cycles with a sample-barcoded 5' primer and J-beta primers. TCRdb reprocessed the 5' RACE reads via MiXCR and lists one record per CDR3 protein. The sample lists roughly 500,000 distinct CDR3 sequences, approximately 25% occurring once. The sample also formed part of further work on T cells of mothers and their children.

Sequencing was done on a sample of blood. All receptors derive from a boy aged 5 to 17 in good health.

This clonotype was counted only a few times. V usage is TRBV29-1 and J usage is TRBJ1-4; TRBD1 agrees at 7 bases. Germline trimming cut 6 bases from V and 12 bases from J; bases unmatched to any gene: 7. The length of the CDR3 is 11 residues. In germline, CDR1 is SQVTM, CDR2 ANQGSEA. The CDR3 is CSVTRGWELFF. CDR3 DNA sequence: TGCAGCGTAACCAGGGGGTGGGAACTGTTTTTT.

V usage is TRBV6-6 and J usage is TRBJ1-5; weak D call: TRBD1 (6 bases). Germline CDR1 reads MNHNY; CDR2 reads SVGAGI (reference sequence). This CDR3 contains 16 residues. Trimming left V 4 bases short and J 3 bases short, with 16 bases between. The CDR3 spells CASSSRDKENNQPQHF. The DNA for the CDR3 is TGTGCCAGCAGTTCCCGGGACAAGGAAAACAATCAGCCCCAGCATTTT.

The chain couples TRBV20-1 to TRBJ2-5; D is unclear. The J call could be wrong; TRBJ2-7 is a better fit for the DNA end. The CDR3 length is 13 residues. From germline, CDR1 is DFQATT and CDR2 SNEGSKA (reference sequence). The chain's CDR3 is CSARGLNPYEQYV. The CDR3 DNA is TGCAGTGCGAGAGGCCTCAATCCCTACGAGCAGTACGTC.

This chain uses TRBV24-1 with TRBJ2-6; the D is unclear. The ends were cut back, 5 bases at V and 4 bases at J, with 11 bases in the middle. From germline, CDR1 is KGHDR and CDR2 SFDVKD. The length of the CDR3 is 15 residues. This CDR3 is CATSGPPYGANVLTF. The CDR3 DNA follows: TGTGCCACCAGTGGTCCGCCTTACGGGGCCAACGTCCTGACTTTC.

The rearrangement uses TRBV20-1 and TRBJ1-2; D not certain. This CDR3 region has 14 residues. V was trimmed by 0 bases and J by 6 bases, leaving 14 bases between them. Germline-derived CDR1 and CDR2 are DFQATT and SNEGSKA (reference sequence). CDR3 sequence reads: CSAREIGERHGYTF. In DNA, the CDR3 is TGCAGTGCTAGAGAGATAGGCGAGCGACATGGCTACACCTTC.

In its sample, this clonotype was seen a few times. The chain recombines TRBV2 with TRBJ2-5, with D maybe TRBD1 (5 bases). Per the germline V gene, CDR1 is SNHLY and CDR2 is FYNNEI. This CDR3 comprises 15 residues. V was clipped by 1 base and J by 3 bases, with 12 bases between them. The CDR3 loop is CASSEGVATEETQYF. The CDR3 nucleotides read TGTGCCAGCAGTGAAGGAGTGGCGACAGAAGAGACCCAGTACTTC.

The chain links TRBV2 to TRBJ1-3; D unclear. The germline gives CDR1 SNHLY, CDR2 FYNNEI. CDR3 length: 14 residues. V lost 7 bases, J lost 0 bases, and 10 bases lay in between. For the CDR3, the DNA is TGTGCCAGCACTTTGTCACACTCTGGAAACACCATATATTTT. Translated: CASTLSHSGNTIYF.

This clonotype has more than one count but fewer than ten. The chain employs TRBV7-2 and TRBJ2-7, with 12 bases matching TRBD1. The CDR3 totals 17 residues. Germline V gene data show CDR1 as SGHTA and CDR2 as FQGNSA. V lost 4 bases, J lost 3 bases, and 10 bases stayed unmatched. CDR3 residues: CASSSRDRGLLDYEQYF. As DNA, the CDR3 is TGTGCCAGCAGCTCCCGGGACAGGGGGCTTCTCGACTACGAGCAGTACTTC.

This clonotype has more than one count but fewer than ten. The chain carries TRBV28 and TRBJ2-7; 10 bases fit TRBD1. This CDR3 has 17 residues. Germline values: CDR1 MDHEN, CDR2 SYDVKM. V was pared by 2 bases and J by 0 bases, with 7 bases of the junction left unmatched. This chain's CDR3 is CASSLPGQGVDSYEQYF. The CDR3 nucleotides read TGTGCCAGCAGTTTACCCGGACAGGGGGTGGACTCCTACGAGCAGTACTTC. Complete variable domain (other parts from reference TRBV28 and TRBJ2-7): DVKVTQSSRYLVKRTGEKVFLECVQDMDHENMFWYRQDPGLGLRLIYFSYDVKMKEKGDIPEGYSVSREKKERFSLILESASTNQTSMYLCASSLPGQGVDSYEQYFGPGTRLTVT.

The rearrangement joins TRBV6-6 to TRBJ2-5, with TRBD2 matching 10 bases. The last part of the DNA fits TRBJ2-1 better; the J call may be wrong. Germline CDR1 reads MNHNY; CDR2 reads SVGAGI (reference sequence). This CDR3 is built from 16 residues. CDR3 amino acids: CASTNGPSGSSGEQFF. Written as DNA, the CDR3 is TGTGCCAGCACTAACGGTCCTAGCGGGAGTTCGGGTGAGCAGTTCTTC.

This clonotype occurred a few times. The chain joins TRBV6-1 to TRBJ2-1, with a weak D call TRBD2 (6 bases). V was clipped by 1 base and J by 0 bases, with 10 bases between them. Looked up from germline, CDR1 is MNHNS and CDR2 is SASEGT. The CDR3 runs 16 residues. This CDR3 is CASSEGGVFSYNEQFF. CDR3 sequence (DNA): TGTGCCAGCAGTGAAGGGGGGGTATTCTCCTACAATGAGCAGTTCTTC.

The chain couples TRBV7-2 to TRBJ2-1; 10 nucleotides line up with TRBD1. This CDR3 region has 18 residues. Germline V gene lookup returns CDR1 SGHTA and CDR2 FQGNSA. The junction had 14 bases not matched to a gene; V was cut back by 5 bases and J by 4 bases. The CDR3 coding sequence is TGTGCCAGCAGCCGTTTCATGGACCGGGACAGGGGATACAATGAGCAGTTCTTC. The encoded protein is CASSRFMDRDRGYNEQFF. The variable domain in full, with the rest retrieved from reference TRBV7-2 and TRBJ2-1, is GAGVSQSPSNKVTEKGKDVELRCDPISGHTALYWYRQSLGQGLEFLIYFQGNSAPDKSGLPSDRFSAERTGGSVSTLTIQRTQQEDSAVYLCASSRFMDRDRGYNEQFFGPGTRLTVL.

J is TRBJ1-4 and V is TRBV9; 8 nucleotides align to TRBD1. The germline CDR1 and CDR2 sequences are SGDLS and YYNGEE. With 0 bases clipped from V and 7 bases from J, the junction kept 8 bases outside the gene matches. The CDR3 runs 16 residues. This CDR3 is CASSVASGQGSEKLFF. In DNA form, the CDR3 reads TGTGCCAGCAGCGTAGCTTCCGGACAGGGAAGTGAAAAACTGTTTTTT.

A few counts support this clonotype. The J gene is TRBJ2-5, the V gene TRBV9, with 8 bases lining up with TRBD2. The germline CDR1 and CDR2 sequences are SGDLS and YYNGEE. V gave up 0 bases and J gave up 5 bases; unmatched junction bases: 9. The CDR3 has 16 amino acids. CDR3 protein: CASSVGPRGGPETQYF. The CDR3 region has the DNA TGTGCCAGCAGCGTAGGTCCTCGGGGGGGCCCCGAGACCCAGTACTTC.

The chain joins TRBV20-1 to TRBJ2-7, with 7 bases lining up with TRBD1. The CDR3 is 14 residues long. Per germline, CDR1 DFQATT and CDR2 SNEGSKA (reference sequence). V dropped 5 bases and J dropped 2; count of bases not matched to a gene: 9. The CDR3 DNA sequence: TGCAGTGCTGAAACAGGGGTAAGGACCTACGAGCAGTACTTC. Amino acid sequence: CSAETGVRTYEQYF.

This clonotype was seen only a few times. This CDR3 is CASSFEGLAGGPYNEQFF. The CDR3, as DNA: TGTGCCAGCAGTTTCGAGGGACTAGCGGGAGGACCTTACAATGAGCAGTTCTTC. This chain links TRBV5-5 with TRBJ2-5, with 15 nucleotides matching TRBD2. The DNA end favors TRBJ2-1, so the J call may be wrong. CDR3 length: 18 residues. Germline lookup yields CDR1 SGHKS and CDR2 YYEKEE (reference sequence).

This chain joins TRBV4-2 and TRBJ2-5, with unresolved D. With 0 bases removed from V and 1 base from J, the gap between germline ends came to 3 bases. Germline assignment: CDR1 LGHNA and CDR2 YNFKEQ. This CDR3 comprises 13 residues. CDR3 coding DNA: TGTGCCAGCAGCCAAGACGCCCAAGAGACCCAGTACTTC. Its translation is CASSQDAQETQYF.

This chain uses TRBV4-1 with TRBJ2-2, with D unclear. CDR3 length: 15 residues. Trimming removed 3 bases at V and 0 bases at J, with 8 bases between. Germline CDR1 is MGHRA and CDR2 is YSYEKL. CDR3 sequence (DNA): TGCGCCAGCAGCCAGACCCTAGCGAACACCGGGGAGCTGTTTTTT. This translates into CASSQTLANTGELFF.

The chain joins TRBV5-6 to TRBJ1-1, with D perhaps matching TRBD1 (5 bases). Germline V gene lookup returns CDR1 SGHDT and CDR2 YYEEEE. V was cut by 6 bases and J by 6 bases, with 24 bases left in between. The CDR3 covers 16 residues. CDR3 amino acids: CASTPRWDPMIAEAFF. The CDR3 DNA follows: TGTGCCAGCACCCCCCGGTGGGACCCCATGATCGCTGAAGCTTTCTTT.

V and J are TRBV11-1 and TRBJ2-3; D remains ambiguous. Germline lookup yields CDR1 SGHAT and CDR2 FQDESV (reference sequence). The V end lost 4 bases, the J end lost 2 bases, and 10 bases lay between the germline ends. This CDR3 comprises 14 residues. As DNA, the CDR3 is TGTGCCAGCAGCTCGTGGGCCACCACAGATACGCAGTATTTT. Its translation is CASSSWATTDTQYF.

The chain recombines TRBV12-3 or TRBV12-4 with TRBJ2-7; 7 bases are shared with TRBD1. The CDR3 extends over 14 amino acids. Trimming cost V 5 bases and J 3 bases; bases outside gene matches: 7. CDR3 bases: TGTGCCAGCAGTCGCTACGACAGGGTCTACGAGCAGTACTTC. It encodes CASSRYDRVYEQYF.

The chain couples TRBV12-3 or TRBV12-4 to TRBJ2-3; 7 nucleotides agree with TRBD1. With 7 bases clipped from V and 0 bases from J, the junction kept 10 bases outside the gene matches. The CDR3 extends over 16 amino acids. CDR3 residues: CASTSQGTSSTDTQYF. CDR3 sequence (DNA): TGTGCCAGCACGTCACAGGGGACCTCTAGCACAGATACGCAGTATTTT.

V and J are TRBV6-2 or TRBV6-3 and TRBJ2-4; no clear D. CDR1 is MNHEY and CDR2 is SVGEGT in the germline V gene. The length of the CDR3 is 20 residues. Trimming shortened V by 2 bases and J by 0 bases, and 23 bases separated the two germline ends. CDR3 sequence reads: CASSYHGPSLIGLAKNIQYF. CDR3 sequence (DNA): TGTGCCAGCAGTTACCATGGACCCTCCCTAATTGGGTTAGCCAAAAACATTCAGTACTTC.

The rearrangement uses TRBV20-1 and TRBJ2-5, with TRBD2 identical over 14 bases. From germline, CDR1 is DFQATT and CDR2 SNEGSKA (reference sequence). The ends lost 6 bases at V and 5 bases at J; junction bases unmatched: 11. The CDR3 contains 16 residues. This chain's CDR3 is CSAQGTSGSLRETQYF. The DNA for the CDR3 is TGCAGTGCACAAGGGACTAGCGGGAGTCTCAGGGAGACCCAGTACTTC.